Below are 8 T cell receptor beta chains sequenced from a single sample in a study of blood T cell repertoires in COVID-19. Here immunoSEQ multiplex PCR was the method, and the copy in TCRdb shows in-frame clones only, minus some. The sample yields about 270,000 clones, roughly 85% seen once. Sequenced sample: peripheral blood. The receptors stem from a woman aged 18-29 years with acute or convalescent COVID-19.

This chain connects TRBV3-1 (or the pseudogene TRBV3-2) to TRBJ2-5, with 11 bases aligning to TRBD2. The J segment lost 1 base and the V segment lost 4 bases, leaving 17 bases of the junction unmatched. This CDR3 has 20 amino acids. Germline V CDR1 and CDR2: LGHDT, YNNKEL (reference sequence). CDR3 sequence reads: CASSRSPILGLAGGQETQYF. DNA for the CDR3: TGTGCCAGCAGCCGGAGCCCCATTTTGGGGCTAGCGGGAGGCCAAGAGACCCAGTACTTC.

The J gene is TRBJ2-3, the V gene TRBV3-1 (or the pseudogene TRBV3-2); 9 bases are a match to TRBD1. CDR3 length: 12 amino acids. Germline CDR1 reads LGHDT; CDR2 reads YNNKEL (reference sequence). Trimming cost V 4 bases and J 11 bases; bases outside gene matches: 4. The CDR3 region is CASSPTGGLQYF. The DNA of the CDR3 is TGTGCCAGCAGCCCCACAGGGGGCCTGCAGTATTTT.

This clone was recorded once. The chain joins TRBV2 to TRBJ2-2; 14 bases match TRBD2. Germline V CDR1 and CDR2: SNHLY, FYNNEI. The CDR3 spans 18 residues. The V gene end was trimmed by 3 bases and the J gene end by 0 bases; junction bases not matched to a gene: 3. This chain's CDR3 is CASSEVGLAGANTGELFF. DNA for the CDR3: TGTGCCAGCAGTGAGGTGGGACTAGCGGGAGCGAACACCGGGGAGCTGTTTTTT.

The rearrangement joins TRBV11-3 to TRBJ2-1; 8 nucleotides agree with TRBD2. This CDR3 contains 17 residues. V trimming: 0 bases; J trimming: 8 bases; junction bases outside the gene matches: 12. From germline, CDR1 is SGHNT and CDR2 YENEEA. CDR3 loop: CASSLDRGGGLIDEQFF. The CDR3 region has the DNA TGTGCCAGCAGCTTAGATCGGGGGGGCGGGTTGATCGATGAGCAGTTCTTC. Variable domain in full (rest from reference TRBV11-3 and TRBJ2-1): EAGVVQSPRYKIIEKKQPVAFWCNPISGHNTLYWYLQNLGQGPELLIRYENEEAVDDSQLPKDRFSAERLKGVDSTLKIQPAELGDSAVYLCASSLDRGGGLIDEQFFGPGTRLTVL.

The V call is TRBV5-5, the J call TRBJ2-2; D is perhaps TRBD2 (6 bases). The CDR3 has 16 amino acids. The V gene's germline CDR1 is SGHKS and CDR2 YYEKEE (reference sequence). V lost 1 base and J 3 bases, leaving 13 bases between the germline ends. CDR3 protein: CASSLIGASDTGELFF. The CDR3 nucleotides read TGTGCCAGCAGCTTGATCGGGGCTAGCGACACCGGGGAGCTGTTTTTT.

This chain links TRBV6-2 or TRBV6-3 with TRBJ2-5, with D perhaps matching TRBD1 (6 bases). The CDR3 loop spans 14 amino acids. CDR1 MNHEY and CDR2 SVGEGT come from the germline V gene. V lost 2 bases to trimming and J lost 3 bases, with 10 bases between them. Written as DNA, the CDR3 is TGTGCCAGCAGTTACCGGGACACAGAAGAGACCCAGTACTTC. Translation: CASSYRDTEETQYF.

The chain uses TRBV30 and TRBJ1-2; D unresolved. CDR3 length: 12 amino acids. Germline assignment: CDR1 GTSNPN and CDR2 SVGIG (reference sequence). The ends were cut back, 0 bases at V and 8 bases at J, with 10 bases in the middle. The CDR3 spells CAWSVLVEGYTF. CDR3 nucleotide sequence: TGTGCCTGGAGTGTACTGGTTGAGGGCTACACCTTC.

This CDR3 reads CSGRGTGELFF. CDR3 bases: TGCAGCGGGAGGGGCACCGGGGAGCTGTTTTTT. The rearrangement joins TRBV20-1 to TRBJ2-2, with TRBD2 matching over 8 bases. The germline CDR1 and CDR2 sequences are DFQATT and SNEGSKA (reference sequence). The CDR3 is 11 residues long.